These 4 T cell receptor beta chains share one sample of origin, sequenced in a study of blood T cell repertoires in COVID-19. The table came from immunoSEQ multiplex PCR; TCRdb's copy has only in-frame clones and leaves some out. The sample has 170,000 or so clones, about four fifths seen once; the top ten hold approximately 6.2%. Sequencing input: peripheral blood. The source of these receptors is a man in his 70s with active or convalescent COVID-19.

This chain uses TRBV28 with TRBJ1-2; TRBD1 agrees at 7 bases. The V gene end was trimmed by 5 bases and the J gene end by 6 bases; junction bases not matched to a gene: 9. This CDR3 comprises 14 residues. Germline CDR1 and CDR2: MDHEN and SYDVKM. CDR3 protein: CASSHGDRVHGYTF. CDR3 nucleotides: TGTGCCAGCAGTCACGGAGACAGGGTCCATGGCTACACCTTC.

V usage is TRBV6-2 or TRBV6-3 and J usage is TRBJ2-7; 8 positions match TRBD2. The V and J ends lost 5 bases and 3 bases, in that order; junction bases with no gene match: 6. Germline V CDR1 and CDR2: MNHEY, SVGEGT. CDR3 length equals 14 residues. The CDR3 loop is CASSLSGDLYEQYF. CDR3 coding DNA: TGTGCCAGCAGTCTTAGCGGGGACCTCTACGAGCAGTACTTC.

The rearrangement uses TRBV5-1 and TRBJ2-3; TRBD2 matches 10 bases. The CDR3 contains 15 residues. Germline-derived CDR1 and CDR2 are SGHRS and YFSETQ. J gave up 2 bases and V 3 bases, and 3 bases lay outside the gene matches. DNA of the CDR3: TGCGCCAGCAGCTCGACTAGCGGGTTCACAGATACGCAGTATTTT. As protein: CASSSTSGFTDTQYF.

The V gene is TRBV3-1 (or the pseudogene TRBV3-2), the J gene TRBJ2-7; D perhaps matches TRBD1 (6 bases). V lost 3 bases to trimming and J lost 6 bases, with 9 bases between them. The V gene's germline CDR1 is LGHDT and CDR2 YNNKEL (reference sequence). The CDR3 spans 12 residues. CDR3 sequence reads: CASSQRGGEQYF. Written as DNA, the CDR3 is TGTGCCAGCAGCCAGCGAGGGGGCGAGCAGTACTTC.